A single sample gave rise to the 23 T cell receptor beta chains below, sequenced in a study of persistence of HIV-infected CD4 T cells. The stimulus was lysate of CMV-infected fibroblasts, approximately 9.6 ug/mL. Sorted nonresponding memory CD4+ T cells were CD40L-negative, CD69-negative, CD45RO-high. Their antigens remain unidentified. The libraries were made with immunoSEQ version 4 in survey mode. Clones were sequenced by immunoSEQ multiplex PCR, and TCRdb holds only the in-frame ones, with some missing. Of 40,000 to 55,000 clones listed, around 80% are singletons. The sequences come from CD4+ T cells sorted from PBMCs after approximately 19-hour stimulation, collected from a patient who received antiretroviral therapy. The source of these receptors is an adult man with HIV who was CMV-seropositive.

A few counts support this clone. This sequence joins TRBV2 and TRBJ1-6, with D uncertain. The CDR3 has 9 residues. In germline, CDR1 is SNHLY, CDR2 FYNNEI. The ends were cut back, 11 bases at V and 13 bases at J, with 9 bases in the middle. The CDR3 bases are TGTGCCTCAGGTGGGCCCCTCCACTTT. Protein: CASGGPLHF. Filled out from reference TRBV2 and TRBJ1-6, the complete variable domain reads EPEVTQTPSHQVTQMGQEVILRCVPISNHLYFYWYRQILGQKVEFLVSFYNNEISEKSEIFDDQFSVERPDGSNFTLKIRSTKLEDSAMYFCASGGPLHFGNGTRLTVT.

The genes are TRBV14 and TRBJ2-1, with a tentative D call TRBD2 (6 bases). This CDR3 spans 19 amino acids. Trimming pared 0 bases from V and 7 bases from J, leaving 25 bases between. In germline, CDR1 is SGHDN, CDR2 FVKESK. The CDR3 DNA reads TGTGCCAGCAGCCAAGATCCTTCGGCTAGCGCCTACTGGGGAAATGAGCAGTTCTTC. This gives the protein CASSQDPSASAYWGNEQFF.

The chain is built from TRBV12-5 and TRBJ1-1; D might be TRBD1 (5 bases). V lost 1 base and J lost 3, with 6 bases in between. The V gene's germline CDR1 is LGHNT and CDR2 FRNRAP. The CDR3 is made up of 13 amino acids. This CDR3 reads CASGLGGDTEAFF. The CDR3, as DNA: TGTGCTAGTGGTTTGGGGGGGGACACTGAAGCTTTCTTT.

This clone was counted between two and nine times. The rearrangement links TRBV18 to TRBJ2-7, with unresolved D. The CDR3 consists of 14 residues. Germline CDR1 is KGHSH and CDR2 is LQKENI. Between the trimmed V and J ends, which lost 3 bases and 2 bases, there was a span of 11 bases. CDR3 sequence: CASSPNPGPYEQYF. The CDR3 bases are TGTGCCAGCTCACCGAATCCAGGCCCCTACGAGCAGTACTTC.

The chain links TRBV7-9 to TRBJ1-4, with a tentative D call TRBD1 (6 bases). Germline CDR1 is SEHNR and CDR2 is FQNEAQ (reference sequence). The CDR3 is 16 residues long. Trimming stripped 5 bases from V and 2 bases from J, with 15 bases between. The CDR3 DNA is TGTGCCAGCAGCAAGCTAACAGGGTCGACTAATGAAAAACTGTTTTTT. Translating gives CASSKLTGSTNEKLFF. Together with reference TRBV7-9 and TRBJ1-4, the CDR3 gives the full variable domain: DTGVSQNPRHKITKRGQNVTFRCDPISEHNRLYWYRQTLGQGPEFLTYFQNEAQLEKSRLLSDRFSAERPKGSFSTLEIQRTEQGDSAMYLCASSKLTGSTNEKLFFGSGTQLSVL.

As for this clone: The sample carries other DNA sequences with the same CDR3. V gene TRBV19 combines with J gene TRBJ1-5, with TRBD1 matching 9 bases. The germline gives CDR1 LNHDA, CDR2 SQIVND (reference sequence). The CDR3 sequence is 14 residues long. Losses at the gene ends were 4 bases for V and 4 bases for J; bases not matched to a gene: 2. The CDR3 bases are TGTGCCAGTAGTACGGGGACAGGGAATCAGCCCCAGCATTTT. Translated, it gives CASSTGTGNQPQHF.

This chain connects TRBV7-9 to TRBJ2-3, with D perhaps TRBD1 or TRBD2 (5 bases each). The germline V gene has CDR1 SEHNR and CDR2 FQNEAQ (reference sequence). This CDR3 is 17 amino acids long. Here the CDR3 reads CSHTPQEGKTSTDTQYF. The CDR3 coding sequence is TGTTCCCACACCCCCCAAGAGGGGAAAACTAGCACAGATACGCAGTATTTT.

The chain combines TRBV7-8 with TRBJ1-6; D gene unclear. Germline CDR1 reads SGHVS; CDR2 reads FQNEAQ. This CDR3 is 15 amino acids long. V was pared by 4 bases and J by 5 bases, with 12 bases between. CDR3 in amino acids: CASSSYARDNSPLHF. In nucleotides, the CDR3 is TGTGCCAGCAGCTCATATGCCCGTGATAATTCACCCCTCCACTTT.

V and J are TRBV2 and TRBJ2-1; D possibly uses TRBD1 or TRBD2 (5 bases each). The ends were cut back, 3 bases at V and 4 bases at J, with 13 bases in the middle. The CDR3 consists of 15 residues. Germline V lookup: CDR1 SNHLY, CDR2 FYNNEI. The DNA for the CDR3 is TGTGCCAGCAGTGAGGATCTGGGACCTTACAATGAGCAGTTCTTC. Amino acids: CASSEDLGPYNEQFF.

This rearrangement joins TRBV2 to TRBJ2-5; D unresolved. The CDR3 is 12 residues long. V shed 6 bases and J shed 0 bases, with 5 bases lying between them. Per the germline V gene, CDR1 is SNHLY and CDR2 is FYNNEI. Here the CDR3 reads CASRDYQETQYF. CDR3 bases: TGTGCCAGCAGAGACTACCAAGAGACCCAGTACTTC.

The chain recombines TRBV7-6 with TRBJ2-7; the D is unclear. This CDR3 has 14 residues. V shed 5 bases and J shed 0 bases, with 11 bases lying between them. CDR1 is SGHVS and CDR2 is FNYEAQ in the germline V gene. CDR3 nucleotide sequence: TGTGCCAGCAGCCCGGCCCCTAGCTCCTACGAGCAGTACTTC. Protein product: CASSPAPSSYEQYF.

CDR3 sequence reads: CASSARDSSYEQYF. The CDR3 nucleotides read TGTGCCAGCAGCGCCCGGGACAGTTCCTACGAGCAGTACTTC. The rearrangement joins TRBV7-8 to TRBJ2-7; TRBD1 agrees at 7 bases. Germline V gene lookup returns CDR1 SGHVS and CDR2 FQNEAQ. After removal of 5 bases from V and 1 base from J, the junction contained 5 bases not matched to a gene. CDR3 length equals 14 residues.

This sequence joins TRBV28 and TRBJ2-7, with 7 positions matching TRBD1. Germline lookup yields CDR1 MDHEN and CDR2 SYDVKM. The CDR3 length is 12 residues. Germline trimming cut 6 bases from V and 6 bases from J; bases unmatched to any gene: 5. In nucleotides, the CDR3 is TGTGCCAGCAGACTGACAGGGCCCGAGCAGTACTTC. As protein: CASRLTGPEQYF.

This chain joins TRBV5-8 and TRBJ1-5; D might be TRBD1 (5 bases). This CDR3 spans 13 amino acids. V was trimmed by 4 bases and J by 7 bases, leaving 12 bases between them. The germline CDR1 and CDR2 sequences are SGHTS and YDEGEE. The CDR3 loop reads CASSRKRGQPQHF. CDR3 bases: TGTGCCAGCAGCCGAAAGAGGGGACAGCCCCAGCATTTT.

The gene calls are TRBV11-3 and TRBJ2-3, with 7 bases matching TRBD1. The CDR3 consists of 15 residues. Germline assignment: CDR1 SGHNT and CDR2 YENEEA. V trimming: 5 bases; J trimming: 5 bases; junction bases outside the gene matches: 10. The CDR3 sequence: CASSPTGVVGDTQYF. CDR3 nucleotides: TGTGCCAGCAGCCCAACAGGGGTTGTTGGAGATACGCAGTATTTT. The variable domain in full, completed from reference TRBV11-3 and TRBJ2-3, reads EAGVVQSPRYKIIEKKQPVAFWCNPISGHNTLYWYLQNLGQGPELLIRYENEEAVDDSQLPKDRFSAERLKGVDSTLKIQPAELGDSAVYLCASSPTGVVGDTQYFGPGTRLTVL.

J is TRBJ1-1 and V is TRBV5-1, with D perhaps matching TRBD1 (6 bases). CDR1 is SGHRS and CDR2 is YFSETQ in the germline V gene. The V end was cut by 4 bases, the J end by 1 base, with 11 bases between. The CDR3 totals 14 residues. The CDR3: CASSPGGANTEAFF. The CDR3 bases are TGCGCCAGCAGCCCCGGGGGGGCGAACACTGAAGCTTTCTTT.

Comment on this clone: An end of the junction differs from the germline gene, which may be a read error. This chain connects TRBV10-3 to TRBJ1-5, with 7 bases aligning to TRBD1. CDR1 is ENHRY, CDR2 SYGVKD, per germline. This CDR3 has 13 amino acids. The CDR3 DNA sequence: TGTGCCATCGGTGACAGGGAAGGTCAGCCCCAGCATTTT. Protein: CAIGDREGQPQHF.

CDR3: CASGSVLSGREWGNEQFF. The CDR3 DNA sequence: TGTGCTAGTGGTTCCGTACTAAGCGGGAGGGAATGGGGCAATGAGCAGTTCTTC. The V gene is TRBV12-5, the J gene TRBJ2-1, with 10 bases identical to TRBD2. Trimming took 4 bases from V and 6 from J; bases not matched to a gene: 15. Germline lookup yields CDR1 LGHNT and CDR2 FRNRAP. The CDR3 spans 18 residues.

Remarks on this clone: At one end, the junction sequence differs from germline, possibly due to a read error. This rearrangement joins TRBV6-4 to TRBJ1-6; D call uncertain. The CDR3 contains 14 residues. Germline V gene lookup returns CDR1 MRHNA and CDR2 SNTAGT. CDR3 DNA: TGTGCCAGCAGTACCGACCGGGGTAATGCACCCCTCCACTTT. As protein: CASSTDRGNAPLHF.

This rearrangement joins TRBV27 to TRBJ1-2; 8 positions match TRBD1. Germline trimming cut 3 bases from V and 8 bases from J; bases unmatched to any gene: 8. The CDR3 sequence is 14 residues long. CDR1 is MNHEY and CDR2 is SMNVEV in the germline V gene (reference sequence). This CDR3 reads CASSFRRTGFGYTF. The CDR3 nucleotides read TGTGCCAGCAGTTTTCGTAGGACAGGGTTCGGCTACACCTTC.

In DNA form, the CDR3 reads TGTGCCAGCAGCCAAGATACGGAGGGACAGTATGGCTACACCTTC. This codes for CASSQDTEGQYGYTF. This chain links TRBV4-2 with TRBJ1-2, with 7 bases fitting TRBD1. Germline V gene sequence: CDR1 LGHNA, CDR2 YNFKEQ. Unmatched junction bases numbered 6, after V lost 0 bases and J lost 5 bases. The CDR3 has 15 residues.

The table lists this clone with a few counts. The rearrangement uses TRBV19 and TRBJ1-6; D may be TRBD1 (5 bases). CDR1 is LNHDA, CDR2 SQIVND, per germline (reference sequence). Deletions cut 6 bases from V and 5 bases from J, with 11 bases between. The CDR3 is 14 amino acids. CDR3 residues: CASRGWGNNSPLHF. CDR3 nucleotides: TGTGCCAGTAGAGGATGGGGGAATAATTCACCCCTCCACTTT.

This chain joins TRBV5-6 and TRBJ1-4, with 7 bases fitting TRBD1. The CDR3 extends over 15 amino acids. Looked up from germline, CDR1 is SGHDT and CDR2 is YYEEEE. V was clipped by 4 bases and J by 8 bases; unmatched bases: 11. The CDR3 sequence is CASSKTQGLGEKLFF. CDR3 coding DNA: TGTGCCAGCAGCAAAACACAGGGGTTAGGAGAAAAACTGTTTTTT.